This TCR beta chain was captured by sequencing in a study of blood T cell repertoires in COVID-19. Study-level information: Some COVID-19 samples were acute and others convalescent; all came from the United States, Italy and Spain.

Per the original methods: The assay estimated nucleated cells by amplifying reference gene primers. Assay used: immunoSEQ multiplex PCR; TCRdb lists only in-frame clones, some missing. V and J calls and clone size follow that table, whereas D and trimming were derived from the DNA. The data show approximately 140,000 clones, 80% to 90% seen once. Sequenced input: peripheral blood. This clonotype was obtained from a man younger than 35 with COVID-19, enrolled during active disease.

DNA of the CDR3: TGCGCCAGCAGTCTCCTACCAGCGGGTCTCTCCTACGAGCAGTACTTC. This translates into CASSLLPAGLSYEQYF. The chain recombines TRBV4-1 with TRBJ2-7; D perhaps matches TRBD2 (6 bases). The CDR3 runs 16 residues. Deletions cut 6 bases from V and 0 bases from J, with 18 bases between. The germline gives CDR1 MGHRA, CDR2 YSYEKL.